This T cell receptor beta chain was found in a study of blood T cell repertoires in COVID-19. Assay: immunoSEQ multiplex PCR; the TCRdb copy retains only in-frame clones and omits some. The table has around 120,000 clones, 87% seen once. This CDR3 is 16 amino acids long. Germline V gene data show CDR1 as SGHKS and CDR2 as YYEKEE (reference sequence). V lost 0 bases, J lost 1 base, and 14 bases lay in between. The sequencing sample was made of peripheral blood. The sequence derives from a human donor in a cohort sampled during active COVID-19. The gene calls are TRBV5-5 and TRBJ2-7, with D possibly TRBD2 on 7 matching bases. The CDR3: CASSLGGGELSYEQYF. For the CDR3, the DNA is TGTGCCAGCAGCTTGGGCGGGGGCGAGCTTTCCTACGAGCAGTACTTC.